This paragraph covers one T cell receptor (beta chain) sequence. This CDR3 spans 18 amino acids. V was shortened by 6 bases and J by 2 bases, with 23 bases between the two germline ends. The germline CDR1 and CDR2 sequences are SGHAT and FQNNGV. The entry originates in a study of blood T cell repertoires in COVID-19. The data were produced by immunoSEQ multiplex PCR, yet TCRdb's version contains in-frame clones alone and is incomplete. The sample contains 250,000 to 400,000 clones, about 89% of which appear only once. The sequence was obtained from a man in his sixties who had recovered from COVID-19. The source material was PBMCs or T cells enriched from blood (not recorded which). The chain employs TRBV11-2 and TRBJ1-3; possibly TRBD1 for D (6 bases). CDR3 nucleotide sequence: TGTGCCAGCAGAGAAAAATCTACAGGGCCCATTGCTGGAAACACCATATATTTT. Amino acids: CASREKSTGPIAGNTIYF.